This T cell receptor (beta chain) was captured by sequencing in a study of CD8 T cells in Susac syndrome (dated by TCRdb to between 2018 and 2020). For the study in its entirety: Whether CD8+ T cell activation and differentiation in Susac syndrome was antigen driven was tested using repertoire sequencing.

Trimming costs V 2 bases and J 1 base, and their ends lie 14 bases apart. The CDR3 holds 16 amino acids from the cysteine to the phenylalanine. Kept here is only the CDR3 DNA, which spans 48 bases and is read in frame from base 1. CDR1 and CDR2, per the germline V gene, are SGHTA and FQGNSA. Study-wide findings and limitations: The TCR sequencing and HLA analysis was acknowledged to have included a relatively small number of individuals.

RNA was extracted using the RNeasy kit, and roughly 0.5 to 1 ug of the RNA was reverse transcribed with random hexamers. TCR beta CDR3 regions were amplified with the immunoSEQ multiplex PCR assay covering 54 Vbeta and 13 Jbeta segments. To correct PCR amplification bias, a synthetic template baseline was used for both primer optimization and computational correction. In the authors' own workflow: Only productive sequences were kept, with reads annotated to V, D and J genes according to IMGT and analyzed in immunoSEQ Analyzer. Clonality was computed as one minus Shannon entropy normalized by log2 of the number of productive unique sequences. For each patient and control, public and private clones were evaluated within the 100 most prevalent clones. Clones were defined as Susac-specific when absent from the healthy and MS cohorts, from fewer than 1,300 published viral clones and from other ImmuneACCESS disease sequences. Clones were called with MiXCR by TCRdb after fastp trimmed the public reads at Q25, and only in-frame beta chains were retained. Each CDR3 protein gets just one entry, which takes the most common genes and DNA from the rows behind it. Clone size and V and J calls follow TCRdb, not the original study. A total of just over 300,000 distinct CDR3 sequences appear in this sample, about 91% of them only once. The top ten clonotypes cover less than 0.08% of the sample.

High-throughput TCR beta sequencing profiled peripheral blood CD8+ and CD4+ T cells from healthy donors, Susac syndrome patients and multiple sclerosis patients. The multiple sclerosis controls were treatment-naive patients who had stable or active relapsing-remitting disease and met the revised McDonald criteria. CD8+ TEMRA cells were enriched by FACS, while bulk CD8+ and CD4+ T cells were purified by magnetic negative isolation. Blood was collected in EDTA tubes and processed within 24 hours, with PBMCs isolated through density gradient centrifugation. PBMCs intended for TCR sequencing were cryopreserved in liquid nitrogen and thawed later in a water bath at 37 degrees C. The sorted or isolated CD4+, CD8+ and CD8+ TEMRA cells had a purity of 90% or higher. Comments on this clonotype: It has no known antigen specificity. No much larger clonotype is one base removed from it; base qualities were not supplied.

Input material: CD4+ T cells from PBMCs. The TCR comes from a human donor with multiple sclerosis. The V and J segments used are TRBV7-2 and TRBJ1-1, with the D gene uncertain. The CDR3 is CASSLSPSRGNTEAFF. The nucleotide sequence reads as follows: TGTGCCAGCAGCTTAAGTCCGTCCCGAGGGAACACTGAAGCTTTCTTT.